A single sample is the source of the 22 T cell receptor beta chains below, sequenced in a study of blood T cell repertoires in COVID-19. Only in-frame clones appear in the TCRdb table, and some are missing; sequencing was by immunoSEQ multiplex PCR. The sample lists fewer than 500,000 clones, roughly 88% occurring once. The sample was PBMCs or T cells enriched from blood (not recorded which). These receptors all stem from a woman aged 25-40 years with acute COVID-19.

A note on this clone: Other nucleotide sequences in the sample specify the same CDR3. The chain carries TRBV12-3 or TRBV12-4 and TRBJ1-5, with D tentatively TRBD1 (5 bases). The V gene lost 3 bases and the J gene lost 6 bases, with 9 bases spanning the gap. The CDR3 consists of 13 residues. CDR3 nucleotide sequence: TGTGCCAGCAGTTTGGGGGGATTTCAGCCCCAGCATTTT. This encodes CASSLGGFQPQHF.

The chain links TRBV2 to TRBJ2-1; 12 nucleotides agree with TRBD2. The CDR3 is 16 residues long. Germline-derived CDR1 and CDR2 are SNHLY and FYNNEI. V trimming: 2 bases; J trimming: 10 bases; junction bases outside the gene matches: 9. The CDR3 here is CASSETGTSGLREQFF. The CDR3 DNA sequence: TGTGCCAGCAGTGAAACAGGGACTAGCGGGCTAAGGGAGCAGTTCTTC.

The chain has TRBV3-1 (or the pseudogene TRBV3-2) and TRBJ2-1, with TRBD2 matching 12 bases. The V and J ends lost 5 bases and 7 bases, in that order; junction bases with no gene match: 9. Germline V gene sequence: CDR1 LGHDT, CDR2 YNNKEL (reference sequence). This CDR3 has 16 residues. The CDR3 spells CASSYWGLAGGNEQFF. The CDR3 DNA reads as TGTGCCAGCAGCTACTGGGGACTAGCGGGTGGAAATGAGCAGTTCTTC.

This clone was detected a few times. The identical CDR3 is also encoded by other nucleotide sequences in the sample. The rearrangement joins TRBV5-5 to TRBJ1-4; TRBD1 agrees at 8 bases. The trim removed 0 bases at V and 7 bases at J, leaving 5 bases unmatched. This CDR3 spans 15 amino acids. Germline V gives CDR1 SGHKS, CDR2 YYEKEE (reference sequence). The CDR3 DNA is TGTGCCAGCAGCTTGGGTCAGGGGGCGGGTGAAAAACTGTTTTTT. Residues: CASSLGQGAGEKLFF.

The chain couples TRBV7-6 to TRBJ1-4; 8 positions agree with TRBD1. The CDR3 runs to 15 residues. Trimming removed 4 bases from V and 8 bases from J; junction bases left unmatched: 9. Germline assignment: CDR1 SGHVS and CDR2 FNYEAQ. CDR3 amino acids: CASSSPDTGGEKLFF. Here the CDR3 DNA reads TGTGCCAGCAGCTCCCCGGACACAGGGGGGGAAAAACTGTTTTTT.

This chain joins TRBV9 and TRBJ2-1, with D possibly TRBD2 on 6 matching bases. This CDR3 has 14 amino acids. CDR1 and CDR2 (germline): SGDLS, YYNGEE. The V end was cut by 2 bases, the J end by 9 bases, with 15 bases between. DNA of the CDR3: TGTGCCAGCAGCGTGGGCGGGGCGTTGGGTGAGCAGTTCTTC. Translated, it gives CASSVGGALGEQFF.

This clone was observed a few times. J is TRBJ1-4 and V is TRBV24-1, with TRBD1 matching 11 bases. Per the germline V gene, CDR1 is KGHDR and CDR2 is SFDVKD. The CDR3 extends over 15 amino acids. Trimming took 12 bases from V and 7 from J; bases not matched to a gene: 12. The CDR3 coding sequence is TGTGCCCCGCGACCGGGACAGGGGGACCTTGAAAAACTGTTTTTT. It translates to CAPRPGQGDLEKLFF.

This chain joins TRBV4-3 and TRBJ2-1; 7 nucleotides agree with TRBD1. The V gene end was trimmed by 0 bases and the J gene end by 1 base; junction bases not matched to a gene: 9. Germline assignment: CDR1 LGHNA and CDR2 YSLEER. The CDR3 loop spans 18 amino acids. Here the CDR3 reads CASSQDQRGLWSYNEQFF. For the CDR3, the DNA is TGCGCCAGCAGCCAAGATCAGAGGGGGCTGTGGTCCTACAATGAGCAGTTCTTC.

The chain is built from TRBV12-3 or TRBV12-4 and TRBJ2-3; D is possibly TRBD2 (5 bases). The CDR3 totals 13 residues. The V gene lost 4 bases and the J gene lost 3 bases, with 8 bases spanning the gap. CDR3 coding DNA: TGTGCCAGCAGTTACCCGGGGACAGATACGCAGTATTTT. Amino acid sequence: CASSYPGTDTQYF.

This clone was recorded once. The chain joins TRBV7-2 to TRBJ2-1; the match to TRBD1 covers 7 bases. This CDR3 spans 16 amino acids. The V segment lost 2 bases and the J segment 6 bases; nucleotides outside the gene matches: 10. Germline V gives CDR1 SGHTA, CDR2 FQGNSA. This CDR3 reads CASSLITGVRSNEQFF. In DNA form, the CDR3 reads TGTGCCAGCAGCTTAATTACAGGGGTTAGGAGCAATGAGCAGTTCTTC.

The chain recombines TRBV6-1 with TRBJ2-3; 7 nucleotides agree with TRBD2. V shed 3 bases, J shed 1 base, and the junction held 1 base outside the gene matches. The CDR3 totals 14 residues. Germline V gene sequence: CDR1 MNHNS, CDR2 SASEGT. In DNA form, the CDR3 reads TGTGCCAGCAGTGAGGCGGGGGGCACAGATACGCAGTATTTT. This encodes CASSEAGGTDTQYF.

V usage is TRBV29-1 and J usage is TRBJ2-7; 7 bases are shared with TRBD1. Losses at the gene ends were 6 bases for V and 6 bases for J; bases not matched to a gene: 8. This CDR3 has 12 residues. Germline CDR1 is SQVTM and CDR2 is ANQGSEA. The CDR3 here is CSVGTTGVEQYF. The CDR3 nucleotides are TGCAGCGTCGGAACCACAGGGGTCGAGCAGTACTTC.

This clone was seen more than once but under ten times. The chain has TRBV12-3 or TRBV12-4 and TRBJ1-3, with D unresolved. The CDR3 consists of 12 residues. Between the trimmed V and J ends, which lost 3 bases and 4 bases, there was a span of 4 bases. CDR3: CASSFKGNTIYF. CDR3 coding DNA: TGTGCCAGCAGTTTTAAAGGAAACACCATATATTTT.

This chain connects TRBV10-1 to TRBJ2-7, with TRBD1 matching 10 bases. The CDR3 has 15 residues. V was pared by 2 bases and J by 5 bases, with 6 bases of the junction left unmatched. CDR1 and CDR2 from the germline V gene are WNHNN and SYGVQD (reference sequence). The CDR3 region has the DNA TGCGCCAGCAGTGAGGAGCGACAGGGGGCCAACGAGCAGTACTTC. Encoded protein: CASSEERQGANEQYF.

V gene TRBV2 combines with J gene TRBJ2-7; 9 bases match TRBD1. CDR1 and CDR2 (germline): SNHLY, FYNNEI. There are 12 residues in the CDR3. With V trimmed by 6 bases and J by 3 bases, 0 bases remained unmatched. CDR3 in DNA: TGTGCCAGCAGGACAGGGGGCTACGAGCAGTACTTC. Translation: CASRTGGYEQYF.

V and J are TRBV13 and TRBJ1-1, with D perhaps matching TRBD1 (6 bases). CDR1 is PRHDT and CDR2 is FYEKMQ in the germline V gene (reference sequence). Trimming pared 5 bases from V and 7 bases from J, leaving 26 bases between. CDR3 length: 17 amino acids. DNA of the CDR3: TGTGCCAGCAGCCCCCCCCCGGGCAGGGGCGCTTCAATTGAAGCTTTCTTT. It translates to CASSPPPGRGASIEAFF.

The CDR3 DNA sequence: TGTGCCAGCAGCTTGGTCGGTACTAATGAAAAACTGTTTTTT. Translated: CASSLVGTNEKLFF. This chain links TRBV5-8 with TRBJ1-4; no clear D. Trimming took 0 bases from V and 2 from J, leaving 5 bases between them. The CDR3 totals 14 residues. Germline V lookup: CDR1 SGHTS, CDR2 YDEGEE.

In the case of this clone: The junction differs from germline at one of its ends, possibly a read error. The chain is built from TRBV7-2 and TRBJ1-2; D call uncertain. The CDR3 consists of 12 residues. Germline CDR1 and CDR2: SGHTA and FQGNSA. DNA of the CDR3: TGTGCCAGCAGCCCGACTAAATATGGCTACACCTTC. Protein: CASSPTKYGYTF.

J is TRBJ1-2 and V is TRBV29-1, with TRBD1 as a possible D gene (6 bases). Germline-derived CDR1 and CDR2 are SQVTM and ANQGSEA. V was clipped by 4 bases and J by 8 bases, with 11 bases between them. This CDR3 contains 11 residues. In DNA, the CDR3 is TGCAGCGTTGGGGACACGGAGGGCTACACCTTC. This translates into CSVGDTEGYTF.

This chain joins TRBV10-3 and TRBJ2-3; TRBD1 agrees at 7 bases. The CDR3 has 18 residues. Germline V gene sequence: CDR1 ENHRY, CDR2 SYGVKD. With V trimmed by 5 bases and J by 1 base, 15 bases remained unmatched. In DNA, the CDR3 is TGTGCCATCAGTAGGGGACAGACCATAGATTTTGGCACAGATACGCAGTATTTT. It codes for CAISRGQTIDFGTDTQYF.

This chain links TRBV10-1 with TRBJ2-2; the D is unclear. Trimming removed 2 bases at V and 4 bases at J, with 5 bases between. Germline assignment: CDR1 WNHNN and CDR2 SYGVQD (reference sequence). CDR3 length: 13 residues. CDR3 loop: CASSEAGTGELFF. CDR3 nucleotides: TGCGCCAGCAGTGAGGCAGGCACCGGGGAGCTGTTTTTT.

V gene TRBV19 combines with J gene TRBJ1-2; the D gene is possibly TRBD1 (5 bases). The CDR3 runs to 13 residues. V was clipped by 11 bases and J by 5 bases, with 18 bases between them. Germline CDR1 is LNHDA and CDR2 is SQIVND (reference sequence). The CDR3 region has the DNA TGTGCCGCAGTGAGTGGCAGGGATTATGGCTACACCTTC. This sequence encodes CAAVSGRDYGYTF.